The next 16 T cell receptor beta chains were all read from a single sample in a study of T cell changes during pregnancy in multiple sclerosis. TCRdb keeps only in-frame clones here, not all; method: immunoSEQ multiplex PCR. The sample shows 55,000 to 80,000 clones, around 94% of them seen only once. The starting material was peripheral blood, obtained in the third trimester of pregnancy. Receptors were obtained from a female donor with multiple sclerosis, enrolled in a pregnancy study.

The rearrangement links TRBV6-5 to TRBJ2-7; 8 bases agree with TRBD1. The CDR3 has 15 amino acids. Per the germline V gene, CDR1 is MNHEY and CDR2 is SVGAGI. The V segment lost 4 bases and the J segment 3 bases; nucleotides outside the gene matches: 8. This CDR3 is CASSFGGTGRYEQYF. The CDR3 DNA sequence: TGTGCCAGCAGTTTTGGGGGGACAGGACGCTACGAGCAGTACTTC.

The rearrangement uses TRBV7-9 and TRBJ2-5; D is perhaps TRBD2 (5 bases). The germline CDR1 and CDR2 sequences are SEHNR and FQNEAQ (reference sequence). The CDR3 runs 16 residues. The V and J ends lost 5 bases and 3 bases respectively, with 19 bases between them. DNA for the CDR3: TGTGCCAGCAGCACCGTTTTTAGCGCCATAAAAGAGACCCAGTACTTC. This sequence encodes CASSTVFSAIKETQYF.

The chain combines TRBV7-2 with TRBJ2-7; TRBD2 matches at 10 bases. Germline V gives CDR1 SGHTA, CDR2 FQGNSA. The CDR3 runs to 14 residues. V shed 3 bases, J shed 5 bases, and the junction held 4 bases outside the gene matches. The CDR3 nucleotides are TGTGCCAGCAGCTTTCAGCGGGGGGGCGACGAGCAGTACTTC. Translating gives CASSFQRGGDEQYF.

The rearrangement uses TRBV5-6 and TRBJ2-3; 8 bases are a match to TRBD2. This CDR3 is built from 16 residues. In germline, CDR1 is SGHDT, CDR2 YYEEEE. V was clipped by 5 bases and J by 1 base; unmatched bases: 9. CDR3 amino acids: CASSPGLVSGTDTQYF. DNA for the CDR3: TGTGCCAGCAGTCCGGGACTAGTTTCGGGCACAGATACGCAGTATTTT.

The genes are TRBV28 and TRBJ2-5; D unresolved. In germline, CDR1 is MDHEN, CDR2 SYDVKM. The CDR3 loop spans 12 amino acids. The ends were cut back, 6 bases at V and 2 bases at J, with 7 bases in the middle. Here the CDR3 reads CASSLPQETQYF. In DNA form, the CDR3 reads TGTGCCAGCAGCCTTCCTCAAGAGACCCAGTACTTC.

This sequence joins TRBV5-5 and TRBJ2-5; D possibly corresponds to TRBD1 (6 bases). V was pared by 2 bases and J by 5 bases, with 13 bases between. Germline V gives CDR1 SGHKS, CDR2 YYEKEE (reference sequence). The CDR3 extends over 14 amino acids. CDR3 bases: TGTGCCAGCAGCTTAACAGGGTCGACTGAGACCCAGTACTTC. Translating gives CASSLTGSTETQYF. The whole variable domain, filled in from reference TRBV5-5 and TRBJ2-5, reads DAGVTQSPTHLIKTRGQQVTLRCSPISGHKSVSWYQQVLGQGPQFIFQYYEKEERGRGNFPDRFSARQFPNYSSELNVNALLLGDSALYLCASSLTGSTETQYFGPGTRLLVL.

This chain uses TRBV5-6 with TRBJ2-2, with D uncertain. Germline V gives CDR1 SGHDT, CDR2 YYEEEE. V was shortened by 4 bases and J by 6 bases, with 13 bases between the two germline ends. This CDR3 spans 14 amino acids. The CDR3: CASSPIPASGELFF. CDR3 in DNA: TGTGCCAGCAGCCCTATCCCTGCGTCCGGGGAGCTGTTTTTT.

The chain is built from TRBV7-8 and TRBJ1-1; TRBD1 matches at 7 bases. V lost 6 bases, J lost 2 bases, and 9 bases stayed unmatched. Germline assignment: CDR1 SGHVS and CDR2 FQNEAQ. This CDR3 region has 15 residues. CDR3 in DNA: TGTGCCAGCAGTTCTACCGGGACAGCAAACACTGAAGCTTTCTTT. Protein: CASSSTGTANTEAFF.

The chain uses TRBV7-3 and TRBJ2-6; D uncertain. V lost 8 bases and J lost 0, with 8 bases in between. From germline, CDR1 is SGHTA and CDR2 FQGTGA. The CDR3 length is 14 residues. In nucleotides, the CDR3 is TGTGCCAGCCGGGTGGACTCTGGGGCCAACGTCCTGACTTTC. Its protein product is CASRVDSGANVLTF.

The chain recombines TRBV4-2 with TRBJ2-3; 7 bases are a match to TRBD1. This CDR3 has 16 amino acids. Germline V gives CDR1 LGHNA, CDR2 YNFKEQ. V trimming: 4 bases; J trimming: 1 base; junction bases outside the gene matches: 8. CDR3 DNA: TGTGCCAGCAGCCTCAACAGGGGTGGTGGCACAGATACGCAGTATTTT. Translating it yields CASSLNRGGGTDTQYF.

The chain has TRBV25-1 and TRBJ1-1, with TRBD1 identical over 9 bases. This CDR3 is 17 amino acids long. The V segment lost 6 bases and the J segment 0 bases; nucleotides outside the gene matches: 11. Germline V gene sequence: CDR1 MGHDK, CDR2 SYGVNS. CDR3 residues: CASRISGTGSMNTEAFF. The CDR3 DNA reads as TGTGCCAGCAGAATAAGTGGGACAGGGTCTATGAACACTGAAGCTTTCTTT.

The V and J genes are TRBV5-6 and TRBJ2-1, with TRBD2 identical over 7 bases. Unmatched junction bases numbered 4, after V lost 0 bases and J lost 4 bases. The CDR3 consists of 15 residues. Germline V gene data show CDR1 as SGHDT and CDR2 as YYEEEE. The chain's CDR3 is CASSLGASGYNEQFF. CDR3 sequence (DNA): TGTGCCAGCAGCTTGGGGGCTAGCGGATACAATGAGCAGTTCTTC.

The CDR3, as DNA: TGTGCCAGCAGCTTAGGAGGAGGCACTGAAGCTTTCTTT. As protein: CASSLGGGTEAFF. This chain links TRBV7-9 with TRBJ1-1; D remains ambiguous. Germline V CDR1 and CDR2: SEHNR, FQNEAQ (reference sequence). V lost 1 base and J 4 bases, leaving 7 bases between the germline ends. The CDR3 runs to 13 residues.

The rearrangement uses TRBV28 and TRBJ1-2; no reliable D call. V lost 5 bases, J lost 2 bases, and 12 bases lay in between. CDR3 length: 14 residues. Germline assignment: CDR1 MDHEN and CDR2 SYDVKM. The CDR3 nucleotides are TGTGCCAGCAGTCTTCTGGGCCAGAACTATGGCTACACCTTC. This codes for CASSLLGQNYGYTF.

The rearrangement uses TRBV12-5 and TRBJ1-1; TRBD1 aligns across 7 bases. This CDR3 has 14 amino acids. Germline V gene sequence: CDR1 LGHNT, CDR2 FRNRAP. V shed 1 base, J shed 2 bases, and the junction held 1 base outside the gene matches. CDR3 amino acids: CASGLEGANTEAFF. DNA of the CDR3: TGTGCTAGTGGTTTGGAGGGGGCTAACACTGAAGCTTTCTTT. The full variable domain, rest sourced from reference TRBV12-5 and TRBJ1-1, is DARVTQTPRHKVTEMGQEVTMRCQPILGHNTVFWYRQTMMQGLELLAYFRNRAPLDDSGMPKDRFSAEMPDATLATLKIQPSEPRDSAVYFCASGLEGANTEAFFGQGTRLTVV.

The DNA for the CDR3 is TGTGCCAGCCATGGACGGACAAAAAACATTCAGTACTTC. This encodes CASHGRTKNIQYF. The rearrangement links TRBV7-8 to TRBJ2-4; D might be TRBD1 (5 bases). Per germline, CDR1 SGHVS and CDR2 FQNEAQ. V lost 8 bases to trimming and J lost 4 bases, with 12 bases between them. The CDR3 length is 13 residues.